The rows below give T cell receptor beta chains drawn from one sample of a study of cytomegalovirus exposure and HLA in healthy donors. The protocol was immunoSEQ multiplex PCR, while the TCRdb copy is restricted to in-frame clones and leaves out a portion. Of tens of thousands of clones listed, 65% to 70% are singletons. Sequencing used PBMCs. The receptors were gathered from a man aged 40-50 years in good health and CMV-seropositive. CDR3s include the opening cysteine and the closing phenylalanine or tryptophan. The order of the fields is D gene, clone size, V gene, J gene, CDR3 protein, CDR3 DNA. D genes are given only for firm matches. Expanded clones are given a class, and other clones once, few, many or no size at all.

-,once,TRBV4-2,TRBJ2-1,CASSQEGGRGDEQFF,TGTGCCAGCAGCCAAGAAGGAGGCAGGGGGGATGAGCAGTTCTTC
TRBD1,-,TRBV11-1,TRBJ1-2,CASSPETGGGYTF,TGTGCCAGCAGCCCAGAGACAGGGGGTGGCTACACCTTC
-,-,TRBV6-5,TRBJ1-2,CASSYSQRVSHGYTF,TGTGCCAGCAGTTACTCCCAAAGAGTTTCTCATGGCTACACCTTC
-,-,TRBV7-2,TRBJ1-2,CASSPPGAHGYTF,TGTGCCAGCAGCCCCCCAGGGGCCCATGGCTACACCTTC
-,-,TRBV11-1,TRBJ2-2,CASSFPTGELFF,TGTGCCAGCAGCTTTCCGACCGGGGAGCTGTTTTTT
-,-,TRBV5-1,TRBJ2-7,CASSSDSYEQYF,TGCGCCAGCAGCTCGGACAGCTACGAGCAGTACTTC
-,-,TRBV18,TRBJ1-1,CASSPKTGGDTEAFF,TGTGCCAGCTCACCAAAGACAGGCGGAGACACTGAAGCTTTCTTT
TRBD1,-,TRBV7-2,TRBJ1-1,CASSRRRTGNTEAFF,TGTGCCAGCAGCCGACGACGGACAGGGAACACTGAAGCTTTCTTT
-,-,TRBV4-2,TRBJ1-4,CASSSGVANEKLFF,TGTGCCAGCAGCTCCGGGGTGGCTAATGAAAAACTGTTTTTT
TRBD1,few,TRBV25-1,TRBJ1-5,CASSSGQGESQPQHF,TGTGCCAGCAGTTCAGGACAGGGGGAAAGTCAGCCCCAGCATTTT
TRBD2,-,TRBV11-2,TRBJ2-3,CASRRAGVGADTQYF,TGTGCCAGCAGAAGAGCGGGGGTAGGAGCAGATACGCAGTATTTT
-,-,TRBV28,TRBJ2-7,CASSPKGLATYEQYF,TGTGCCAGCAGTCCTAAGGGACTGGCCACCTACGAGCAGTACTTC
-,-,TRBV2,TRBJ1-4,CASSEDRVATNEKLFF,TGTGCCAGCAGTGAAGACAGGGTAGCAACTAATGAAAAACTGTTTTTT
TRBD1,few,TRBV5-6,TRBJ1-1,CATQLFTTGSTEAFF,TGTGCCACCCAACTATTTACGACAGGGAGCACTGAAGCTTTCTTT
-,-,TRBV7-2,TRBJ1-6,CASNLGGGTPYPPLHF,TGTGCCAGCAATCTAGGGGGAGGGACCCCTTATCCACCCCTCCACTTT
-,-,TRBV5-4,TRBJ2-5,CASSLATNQETQYF,TGTGCCAGCAGCTTGGCGACAAACCAAGAGACCCAGTACTTC
-,-,TRBV4-1,TRBJ2-1,CASSTLSGSELFF,TGCGCCAGCAGCACGCTTAGCGGCTCCGAACTGTTCTTC
TRBD1,-,TRBV7-9,TRBJ1-4,CASSSRQGANEKLFF,TGTGCCAGCAGCAGTCGACAGGGAGCTAATGAAAAACTGTTTTTT
TRBD1,few,TRBV30,TRBJ1-4,CAWSVGRGREKLFF,TGTGCCTGGAGTGTGGGCAGGGGGAGGGAAAAACTGTTTTTT
-,-,TRBV7-8,TRBJ2-3,CASSSLGVAGSTDTQYF,TGTGCCAGCAGCTCCCTGGGAGTTGCGGGGAGCACAGATACGCAGTATTTT
-,-,TRBV7-6,TRBJ2-7,CASSLARGSEQYF,TGTGCCAGCAGCTTAGCAAGGGGAAGCGAGCAGTACTTC
-,-,TRBV5-1,TRBJ2-1,CASSVGLSNEQFF,TGCGCCAGCAGCGTGGGACTTTCTAATGAGCAGTTCTTC
-,few,TRBV11-3,TRBJ2-7,CASSHRRKAAYEQYF,TGTGCCAGCAGCCACAGGCGCAAGGCGGCCTACGAGCAGTACTTC
TRBD1,few,TRBV6-5,TRBJ2-3,CASSYGQGHTDTQYF,TGTGCCAGCAGTTACGGACAGGGTCACACAGATACGCAGTATTTT
-,few,TRBV4-1,TRBJ2-5,CASSRTWTPSQETQYF,TGCGCCAGCAGCCGAACTTGGACACCTAGCCAAGAGACCCAGTACTTC
TRBD1,-,TRBV5-6,TRBJ2-7,CASSLEATGAYEQYF,TGTGCCAGCAGCTTGGAGGCGACAGGGGCCTACGAGCAGTACTTC
-,few,TRBV28,TRBJ2-1,CASSLGGATYNEQFF,TGTGCCAGCAGTTTAGGGGGGGCCACCTACAATGAGCAGTTCTTC
-,-,TRBV4-1,TRBJ1-6,CASSQDPQNSPLHF,TGCGCCAGCAGCCAAGATCCTCAGAATTCACCCCTCCACTTT
TRBD1,few,TRBV18,TRBJ2-1,CASSPRTGGPSWYNEQFF,TGTGCCAGCTCACCGAGGACAGGGGGTCCTAGTTGGTACAATGAGCAGTTCTTC
-,-,TRBV5-8,TRBJ1-4,CASSDGQQTNEKLFF,TGTGCCAGCAGCGACGGACAGCAAACTAATGAAAAACTGTTTTTT
-,few,TRBV6-5,TRBJ1-6,CASSYAGNSPLHF,TGTGCCAGCAGTTACGCGGGTAATTCACCCCTCCACTTT
TRBD1,once,TRBV4-3,TRBJ2-5,CASSHVQGGGETQYF,TGCGCCAGCAGCCATGTACAGGGGGGTGGAGAGACCCAGTACTTC
-,-,TRBV15,TRBJ2-3,CATVRDISTDTQYF,TGTGCCACAGTGAGGGACATCAGCACAGATACGCAGTATTTT
-,-,TRBV9,TRBJ2-2,CASSALRAAGELFF,TGTGCCAGCAGCGCCCTCAGGGCGGCGGGGGAGCTGTTTTTT
-,-,TRBV6-1,TRBJ1-6,CASSEVEGPLHF,TGTGCCAGCAGTGAAGTTGAGGGACCCCTCCACTTT
TRBD2,-,TRBV4-1,TRBJ2-7,CASSLLAGGYEQYF,TGCGCCAGCAGCCTACTAGCGGGGGGCTACGAGCAGTACTTC
-,-,TRBV4-1,TRBJ1-1,CASSPIGEMNTEAFF,TGCGCCAGCAGCCCGATTGGGGAGATGAACACTGAAGCTTTCTTT
TRBD1,-,TRBV19,TRBJ2-5,CASSTHGTVQETQYF,TGTGCCAGTAGTACCCATGGGACAGTCCAAGAGACCCAGTACTTC
TRBD1,few,TRBV27,TRBJ1-4,CASSRGDRGYEKLFF,TGTGCCAGCAGCCGAGGGGACAGGGGGTACGAAAAACTGTTTTTT
-,-,TRBV28,TRBJ1-4,CASKTPAGNEKLFF,TGTGCCAGCAAAACGCCTGCGGGGAATGAAAAACTGTTTTTT
-,-,TRBV4-1,TRBJ1-1,CASSATANTEAFF,TGCGCCAGCAGCGCGACAGCCAACACTGAAGCTTTCTTT
TRBD1,-,TRBV9,TRBJ2-3,CASSKRTGSTDTQYF,TGTGCCAGCAGCAAGCGGACAGGCAGCACAGATACGCAGTATTTT
TRBD2,-,TRBV4-1,TRBJ2-7,CASSHLAGGVYEQYF,TGCGCCAGCAGTCACCTAGCGGGGGGTGTGTACGAGCAGTACTTC
-,-,TRBV7-6,TRBJ2-7,CASSLVDRQGTEQYF,TGTGCCAGCAGTCTAGTCGACAGGCAGGGGACGGAGCAGTACTTC
-,-,TRBV7-3,TRBJ2-3,CASSPSGLGTDTQYF,TGTGCCAGCAGCCCCAGCGGTCTGGGCACAGATACGCAGTATTTT
-,-,TRBV7-2,TRBJ2-1,CASSLTRSSYNEQFF,TGTGCCAGCAGCTTAACTAGGAGCTCCTACAATGAGCAGTTCTTC
TRBD1,few,TRBV19,TRBJ2-7,CASRQDRGWYF,TGTGCCAGTAGACAGGACAGGGGATGGTACTTC
TRBD1,-,TRBV5-1,TRBJ1-4,CASSQTGEGEKLFF,TGCGCCAGCAGCCAGACAGGGGAGGGGGAAAAACTGTTTTTT
TRBD1,few,TRBV27,TRBJ2-7,CASSRQGSPVEQYF,TGTGCCAGCAGCCGACAGGGATCTCCTGTTGAGCAGTACTTC
-,-,TRBV19,TRBJ1-3,CASSMMIGLERGNTIYF,TGTGCCAGTAGTATGATGATCGGGTTAGAGAGGGGAAACACCATATATTTT
-,-,TRBV7-6,TRBJ2-2,CASSLVIRGPGELFF,TGTGCCAGCAGCTTAGTCATCAGGGGCCCAGGGGAGCTGTTTTTT
-,-,TRBV9,TRBJ1-1,CASSGYDRASDTEAFF,TGTGCCAGCAGCGGCTATGACAGAGCTTCTGACACTGAAGCTTTCTTT